This T cell receptor (beta chain) emerged from a study of blood T cells in healthy people across ages. A second about 6 to 12 cycle PCR used barcoded and J-beta primers. Every individual sample yielded 2.5 million or more paired-end reads (each containing CDR3). One entry per CDR3 protein, called by TCRdb with MiXCR from the 5' RACE reads. Of more than 1,400,000 distinct CDR3 sequences listed, about 40% are singletons. This CDR3 spans 15 amino acids. The V end lost 4 bases, the J end lost 5 bases, and 15 bases lay between the germline ends. Germline CDR1 is MDHEN and CDR2 is SYDVKM. In the case of this clonotype: Its antigen is not known.

Study-wide points: Any changes in expanded clonotypes were possibly confounded, as donor CMV status remained unknown.

The receptor was derived from a young woman in good health. This chain links TRBV28 with TRBJ2-1; tentatively, D is TRBD2 (5 bases). The specimen was blood. The CDR3: CASSYQRGLHNEQFF. CDR3 in DNA: TGTGCCAGCAGTTATCAGCGCGGACTCCACAATGAGCAGTTCTTC.